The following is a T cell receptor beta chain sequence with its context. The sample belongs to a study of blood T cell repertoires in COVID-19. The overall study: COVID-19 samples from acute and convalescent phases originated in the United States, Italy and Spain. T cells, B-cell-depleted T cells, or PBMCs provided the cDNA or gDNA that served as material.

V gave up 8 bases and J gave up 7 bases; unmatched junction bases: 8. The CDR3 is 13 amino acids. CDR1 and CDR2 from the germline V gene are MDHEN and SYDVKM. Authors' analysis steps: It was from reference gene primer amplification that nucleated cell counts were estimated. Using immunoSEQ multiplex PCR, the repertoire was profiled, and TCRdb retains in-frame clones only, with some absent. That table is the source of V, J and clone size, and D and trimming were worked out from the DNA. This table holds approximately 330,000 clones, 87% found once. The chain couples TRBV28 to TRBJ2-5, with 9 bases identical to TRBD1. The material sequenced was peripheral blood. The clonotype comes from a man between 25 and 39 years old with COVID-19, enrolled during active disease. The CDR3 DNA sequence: TGTGCCAGCGGGACAGGGAGGGGGAGGACCCAGTACTTC. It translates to CASGTGRGRTQYF.